Reported below is one TCR beta chain. These data are taken from a study of technical replicates of blood from a few donors. CDR3 length: 13 residues. From germline, CDR1 is SQVTM and CDR2 ANQGSEA. Losses at the gene ends were 3 bases for V and 2 bases for J; bases not matched to a gene: 4. Here immunoSEQ multiplex PCR was the method, and the copy in TCRdb shows in-frame clones only, minus some. The sample lists approximately 53,000 clones, more than 95% occurring once. The genes are TRBV29-1 and TRBJ2-7, with TRBD1 matching 7 bases. The material sequenced was T cells isolated from PBMCs. The source is a human donor in good health. Written as DNA, the CDR3 is TGCAGCGTTGAGAGGGACAGTCCCTACGAGCAGTACTTC. The encoded protein is CSVERDSPYEQYF.